This T cell receptor beta chain was sequenced for a study of molecular identifiers for immune sequencing clone quantification. Concerning this clonotype itself: The germline gene is not matched at one end of the junction; a read error may be the cause.

TCRdb re-derived calls from the PCR reads in MiXCR, one entry per CDR3 protein. The sample shows more than 550,000 distinct CDR3 sequences, around 25% of them seen only once. The CDR3 sequence is 16 residues long. CDR1 is MNHEY and CDR2 is SVGAGI in the germline V gene. This chain links TRBV6-5 with TRBJ2-7; TRBD1 aligns across 8 bases. The TCR sequence derives from a human donor in good health. Some libraries in this study had Jurkat cell RNA spiked in. Sequenced: naive CD8+ T cells from blood, with Jurkat cell RNA spiked in. Specified subset: FACS-sorted CD8+CD4-CCR7+CD45RA+ naive T cells. The CDR3 region has the DNA TGTGCCAGCAGTTATACCGACAGGGGATCCTTCTACGTGCAGTACTTC. Translation gives CASSYTDRGSFYVQYF.